Following are 24 T cell receptor beta chains from one sample sequenced in a study of long-term antiretroviral therapy in people with HIV. Runs used v3.0 of the immunoSEQ assay and were done at survey level. TCRdb's copy holds only in-frame clones and misses some; the assay was immunoSEQ multiplex PCR. The sample carries 20,000 to 25,000 clones, roughly 86% recorded once. The sample was unsorted PBMCs, taken 2.6 years after starting antiretroviral therapy. The receptors were sampled from a woman between 45 and 60 years old with HIV.

The rearrangement uses TRBV27 and TRBJ1-5; 9 bases are shared with TRBD1. Germline CDR1 reads MNHEY; CDR2 reads SMNVEV (reference sequence). V lost 6 bases to trimming and J lost 5 bases; unmatched junction nucleotides: 11. This CDR3 spans 16 amino acids. The CDR3 region is CASSQGTGRRDQPQHF. The CDR3 DNA reads as TGTGCCAGCAGCCAAGGGACAGGGAGGAGAGATCAGCCCCAGCATTTT.

This clone was found a few times. This sequence joins TRBV7-3 and TRBJ2-7, with a possible D match to TRBD1 (6 bases). V lost 5 bases and J lost 0, with 11 bases in between. CDR3 length equals 14 residues. Germline assignment: CDR1 SGHTA and CDR2 FQGTGA. Written as DNA, the CDR3 is TGTGCCAGCAGCCCGGGACAATTCTCCTACGAGCAGTACTTC. This translates into CASSPGQFSYEQYF.

The V and J genes are TRBV10-3 and TRBJ1-5; 7 bases fit TRBD1. This CDR3 region has 14 residues. The V and J ends lost 4 bases and 5 bases, in that order; junction bases with no gene match: 5. Germline loops: CDR1 ENHRY, CDR2 SYGVKD. The DNA of the CDR3 is TGTGCCATCAGTGGCGGGACAGAATATCAGCCCCAGCATTTT. Its translation is CAISGGTEYQPQHF.

J is TRBJ2-5 and V is TRBV28; no reliable D call. Trimming left V 2 bases short and J 4 bases short, with 11 bases between. In germline, CDR1 is MDHEN, CDR2 SYDVKM. The CDR3 runs to 14 residues. The CDR3 DNA is TGTGCCAGCAGTTTAATAGGGTCGGTAGAGACCCAGTACTTC. Amino acids: CASSLIGSVETQYF.

The gene calls are TRBV7-9 and TRBJ2-5; D is unclear. V was pared by 6 bases and J by 4 bases, with 9 bases between. The CDR3 runs to 12 residues. Germline V lookup: CDR1 SEHNR, CDR2 FQNEAQ (reference sequence). In DNA form, the CDR3 reads TGTGCCAGCAGTTTGAATACAGAGACCCAGTACTTC. It translates to CASSLNTETQYF.

The chain carries TRBV27 and TRBJ1-2; possible D gene TRBD1, 5 bases. The germline V gene encodes CDR1 MNHEY and CDR2 SMNVEV (reference sequence). The V end was cut by 7 bases, the J end by 4 bases, with 16 bases between. The CDR3 spans 14 residues. The CDR3 DNA sequence: TGTGCCAGCACCTCGAGACAGCAACCCTATGGCTACACCTTC. Translated: CASTSRQQPYGYTF.

This rearrangement joins TRBV5-1 to TRBJ2-5, with TRBD2 as a possible D gene (6 bases). The J call may be incorrect, as the DNA end agrees better with TRBJ2-7. CDR1 and CDR2 (germline): SGHRS, YFSETQ. The CDR3 consists of 14 residues. The CDR3 nucleotides read TGCGCCAGCAGGGGCGGGGAGGTCCCCTACGAGCAGTACTTC. Protein product: CASRGGEVPYEQYF.

The V and J genes are TRBV6-1 and TRBJ1-1; D is possibly TRBD1 (6 bases). The V end lost 4 bases, the J end lost 4 bases, and 7 bases lay between the germline ends. The CDR3 consists of 12 residues. Germline assignment: CDR1 MNHNS and CDR2 SASEGT. The DNA for the CDR3 is TGTGCCAGCAGTGCGGGGGCCACTGAAGCTTTCTTT. Its protein is CASSAGATEAFF.

In its sample, this clone was seen once. The chain joins TRBV27 to TRBJ2-1, with TRBD2 as a possible D gene (5 bases). The CDR3 contains 17 residues. Between the trimmed V and J ends, which lost 2 bases and 6 bases, there was a span of 20 bases. Germline loops: CDR1 MNHEY, CDR2 SMNVEV (reference sequence). In DNA form, the CDR3 reads TGTGCCAGCAGTTTAGGTGTTGCCCGACGGGGTTTCAATGAGCAGTTCTTC. Its protein product is CASSLGVARRGFNEQFF.

V is TRBV27 and J is TRBJ2-1; a possible D gene is TRBD2 (6 bases). The ends were cut back, 3 bases at V and 3 bases at J, with 12 bases in the middle. Germline values: CDR1 MNHEY, CDR2 SMNVEV (reference sequence). The CDR3 runs 15 residues. The CDR3 DNA is TGTGCCAGCAGTTTGGATGGCGGGAACTACAATGAGCAGTTCTTC. Its translation: CASSLDGGNYNEQFF.

In its sample, this clone was seen once. The chain links TRBV28 to TRBJ2-3; TRBD2 agrees at 7 bases. CDR1 is MDHEN, CDR2 SYDVKM, per germline. This CDR3 is 15 amino acids long. Trimming at V came to 6 bases and at J to 0 bases, leaving 6 bases not matched to a gene. This CDR3 is CASRRDYSSTDTQYF. DNA for the CDR3: TGTGCCAGCAGGCGGGACTATTCTAGCACAGATACGCAGTATTTT.

This clone showed up just once. The chain recombines TRBV5-1 with TRBJ2-7, with 7 bases that match TRBD1. Germline values: CDR1 SGHRS, CDR2 YFSETQ. V dropped 2 bases and J dropped 5; count of bases not matched to a gene: 7. This CDR3 is 14 amino acids long. DNA of the CDR3: TGCGCCAGCAGCTTAGGACAGGTGTGGGACGAGCAGTACTTC. Amino acids: CASSLGQVWDEQYF.

The chain couples TRBV28 to TRBJ1-4, with a possible D match to TRBD1 (6 bases). This CDR3 is built from 14 residues. CDR1 is MDHEN and CDR2 is SYDVKM in the germline V gene. Between the trimmed V and J ends, which lost 7 bases and 0 bases, there was a span of 9 bases. CDR3 sequence reads: CASIRGATNEKLFF. The CDR3 DNA reads as TGTGCCAGCATCAGGGGAGCAACTAATGAAAAACTGTTTTTT.

The chain links TRBV27 to TRBJ2-2, with 9 bases matching TRBD1. CDR3 length: 17 residues. The V and J ends lost 1 base and 4 bases, in that order; junction bases with no gene match: 7. Germline values: CDR1 MNHEY, CDR2 SMNVEV (reference sequence). CDR3 residues: CASSLWAGTGTTGELFF. For the CDR3, the DNA is TGTGCCAGCAGTTTATGGGCCGGGACAGGGACCACCGGGGAGCTGTTTTTT.

This clone was seen only once. The rearrangement uses TRBV11-1 and TRBJ2-3, with D uncertain. This CDR3 is 12 amino acids long. Trimming shortened V by 5 bases and J by 2 bases, and 5 bases separated the two germline ends. Germline V lookup: CDR1 SGHAT, CDR2 FQDESV (reference sequence). The CDR3, as DNA: TGTGCCAGCAGCAAGAACACAGATACGCAGTATTTT. Translating it yields CASSKNTDTQYF.

A few counts support this clone. This chain joins TRBV11-2 and TRBJ1-5; no firm D call. CDR1 is SGHAT, CDR2 FQNNGV, per germline. The CDR3 loop spans 13 amino acids. V lost 1 base to trimming and J lost 7 bases, with 8 bases between them. DNA for the CDR3: TGTGCCAGCAGCTTAGCCCTAGAACAGCCCCAGCATTTT. This gives the protein CASSLALEQPQHF. The variable domain in full, with the rest retrieved from reference TRBV11-2 and TRBJ1-5, is EAGVAQSPRYKIIEKRQSVAFWCNPISGHATLYWYQQILGQGPKLLIQFQNNGVVDDSQLPKDRFSAERLKGVDSTLKIQPAKLEDSAVYLCASSLALEQPQHFGDGTRLSIL.

This clone was seen a single time. This rearrangement joins TRBV10-3 to TRBJ1-1; weak D call: TRBD1 (6 bases). Trimming stripped 2 bases from V and 0 bases from J, with 16 bases between. The CDR3 is made up of 17 amino acids. CDR1 is ENHRY, CDR2 SYGVKD, per germline. Written as DNA, the CDR3 is TGTGCCATCAGTGAGGGAGGTAGGGGGGGCATGAACACTGAAGCTTTCTTT. It translates to CAISEGGRGGMNTEAFF.

The rearrangement joins TRBV19 to TRBJ2-4; the D gene is possibly TRBD2 (5 bases). Trimming left V 4 bases short and J 2 bases short, with 12 bases between. The CDR3 has 15 amino acids. Germline CDR1 LNHDA, CDR2 SQIVND (reference sequence). The CDR3 loop is CASSKEAVSKNIQYF. DNA for the CDR3: TGTGCCAGTAGTAAGGAAGCGGTTTCCAAAAACATTCAGTACTTC.

V and J are TRBV7-2 and TRBJ2-5, with a tentative D call TRBD2 (5 bases). Deletions cut 5 bases from V and 7 bases from J, with 14 bases between. Germline V CDR1 and CDR2: SGHTA, FQGNSA. CDR3 size: 13 residues. The CDR3 protein is CASSRTGEGTQYF. In DNA, the CDR3 is TGTGCCAGCAGCAGGACGGGTGAGGGGACCCAGTACTTC.

The V and J genes are TRBV29-1 and TRBJ2-3, with TRBD1 as a possible D gene (5 bases). In germline, CDR1 is SQVTM, CDR2 ANQGSEA. The CDR3 has 13 residues. V was shortened by 8 bases and J by 1 base, with 13 bases between the two germline ends. The CDR3 bases are TGCAGCCCATCAGGGCCAGGCACAGATACGCAGTATTTT. It yields the protein CSPSGPGTDTQYF.

This sequence joins TRBV18 and TRBJ1-3, with TRBD1 as a possible D gene (6 bases). With 1 base removed from V and 1 base from J, the gap between germline ends came to 8 bases. From germline, CDR1 is KGHSH and CDR2 LQKENI. The CDR3 totals 15 residues. The CDR3 protein is CASSPQQGSGNTIYF. Written as DNA, the CDR3 is TGTGCCAGCTCACCACAACAGGGTTCTGGAAACACCATATATTTT.

CDR3 protein: CASSKVRITDQPQHF. The CDR3 DNA reads TGTGCCAGCAGCAAAGTGAGAATAACGGATCAGCCCCAGCATTTT. The chain employs TRBV21-1 and TRBJ1-5. TRBV21-1 is noted as a pseudogene. The CDR3 is made up of 15 amino acids.

The chain couples TRBV7-2 to TRBJ1-5; weak D call: TRBD1 (5 bases). CDR1 SGHTA and CDR2 FQGNSA come from the germline V gene. This CDR3 has 16 residues. V lost 5 bases and J lost 6, with 20 bases in between. DNA of the CDR3: TGTGCCAGCAGCCCGGCGGGGTTGCAGGGCTCTCAGCCCCAGCATTTT. It translates to CASSPAGLQGSQPQHF. Full variable domain (missing parts from reference TRBV7-2 and TRBJ1-5): GAGVSQSPSNKVTEKGKDVELRCDPISGHTALYWYRQSLGQGLEFLIYFQGNSAPDKSGLPSDRFSAERTGGSVSTLTIQRTQQEDSAVYLCASSPAGLQGSQPQHFGDGTRLSIL.

This clone was counted a few times. J is TRBJ1-2 and V is TRBV2, with D unclear. CDR3 length: 13 residues. Trimming removed 3 bases from V and 4 bases from J, with 9 bases in between. Per the germline V gene, CDR1 is SNHLY and CDR2 is FYNNEI. For the CDR3, the DNA is TGTGCCAGCAGTGACGCAGCCGCCTATGGCTACACCTTC. Translation: CASSDAAAYGYTF.